This T cell receptor beta chain was observed in a study of response to subunit inactivated influenza vaccine. The study's findings and limits: Each seasonal influenza vaccination, the authors suggested, recruits few new T cells.

This clonotype came up many times. Its target is not known. The CDR3 has 14 amino acids. Trimming took off 3 bases at V and 6 bases at J, with 12 bases between the two ends. Germline V CDR1 and CDR2: SNHLY, FYNNEI. Using its own MiXCR run on the RT-PCR reads, TCRdb lists one record per CDR3 protein. Of approximately 570,000 distinct CDR3 sequences in the sample, approximately 7.7% were seen once. This chain links TRBV2 with TRBJ2-1, with a weak D call TRBD1 (7 bases). The sample was PBMCs from blood, taken less than 30 months after vaccination. This clonotype was sampled from a man aged 50 to 69 who received an inactivated influenza vaccine. CDR3 amino acids: CASSDRQGGNEQFF. The CDR3, as DNA: TGTGCCAGCAGTGATCGGCAGGGGGGCAATGAGCAGTTCTTC.